Listed here is a single T cell receptor beta chain. Its specificity is unknown. This specimen comes from a study of T cells in localized non-small cell lung cancer. General observations from the study: Maximal T cell clonality occurred in uninvolved adjacent lung, with tumor ranking below it. In adjacent lung, a median roughly 60 of the top 100 tumor clones were found.

Generated by immunoSEQ multiplex PCR, the TCRdb table keeps only in-frame clones and is missing some. The table includes 20,000 to 25,000 clones, 90% to 95% detected once. V lost 2 bases to trimming and J lost 1 base, with 6 bases between them. The CDR3 loop spans 13 amino acids. Germline loops: CDR1 SGHDT, CDR2 YYEEEE. This TCR was sampled from a woman aged 35-75 years with stage I lung adenocarcinoma. Sequenced material: peripheral blood, taken before any cancer treatment. The chain uses TRBV5-6 and TRBJ1-1; D is unresolved. This chain's CDR3 is CASSFPGNTEAFF. The CDR3 region has the DNA TGTGCCAGCAGCTTTCCAGGGAACACTGAAGCTTTCTTT.